The following is a T cell receptor (beta chain) sequence with its context. The target of this receptor is not known. No qualities accompany the bases; no much larger clone lies one base away. TCRbeta CDR3 regions were amplified from genomic DNA using the immunoSEQ Assay, a bias-controlled multiplex PCR. In the paper's pipeline: Nucleated cell counts per sample were estimated from amplification of reference gene primers within the assay. Sequence reads were collapsed and filtered to measure the absolute abundance of every unique TCRbeta CDR3 rearrangement. For each sample, productive Simpson clonality was calculated by taking the square root of Simpson's diversity index across productive rearrangements. Here the immuneACCESS table is served through TCRdb, limited to in-frame sequences with V and J called. Missing clones are a known gap in these copies; in checked studies unresolved V genes cover under half, and the rest lacks a known reason. That table furnishes V, J and clone size, whereas the DNA furnished D and trimming. Present in this sample are 450,000 or so clones, about 88% of which were seen just once. The leading ten clones occupy roughly 1.5% of the sample.

The data were obtained in a study of blood T cell repertoires in COVID-19 (TCRdb year 2020). At the level of the whole study: Samples from collaborators originated in the United States, Italy and Spain and spanned both the acute and convalescent phases of COVID-19. The prospective study material was composed of cDNA or gDNA derived from T cells, B-cell-depleted T cells, or PBMCs. The dataset comprised deeply sampled blood TCRbeta repertoires from subjects exposed to, actively infected with, or recovered from COVID-19. The repertoires were released in a freely available public database meant as a resource for research on the immune response to SARS-CoV-2. Samples came from the ongoing ImmuneRACE study (first 160 participants) plus 1,254 subjects from 6 global collaborators. Sample metadata almost always included a de-identified subject ID, COVID-19 status, age in years and sex. Where HLA class I and class II types were available, the types were taken from metadata supplied by the sample provider, not from assay-based typing. General findings and caveats noted by the study authors: The amount of clinical and demographic metadata varied by source and participant and was provided uncurated.

Including the terminal cysteine and phenylalanine, the CDR3 comprises 13 residues. The sequence is cut down to CDR3 DNA, 39 bases in frame from base 1. Trimming costs V 5 bases and J 5 bases, and their ends lie 12 bases apart. From the germline V gene, CDR1 is MNHEY and CDR2 is SVGAGI. One collaborating source in Seattle enrolled patients during active infection and followed them longitudinally through the course of disease. The collaborating institutions used their own protocols to collect whole blood in K2EDTA tubes. For TCRbeta analysis, collaborators shipped samples in one of three forms: frozen whole blood, isolated PBMCs, or DNA extracted from either of those sample types.

This receptor was identified in a middle-aged woman with COVID-19, enrolled during active disease. Sequencing used peripheral blood. The chain uses TRBV6-5 and TRBJ1-2; D gene: possibly TRBD1, on 5 matching bases. The CDR3 sequence is CASSRDSSYGYTF. The sequenced DNA: TGTGCCAGCAGTCGAGACAGTTCGTATGGCTACACCTTC.